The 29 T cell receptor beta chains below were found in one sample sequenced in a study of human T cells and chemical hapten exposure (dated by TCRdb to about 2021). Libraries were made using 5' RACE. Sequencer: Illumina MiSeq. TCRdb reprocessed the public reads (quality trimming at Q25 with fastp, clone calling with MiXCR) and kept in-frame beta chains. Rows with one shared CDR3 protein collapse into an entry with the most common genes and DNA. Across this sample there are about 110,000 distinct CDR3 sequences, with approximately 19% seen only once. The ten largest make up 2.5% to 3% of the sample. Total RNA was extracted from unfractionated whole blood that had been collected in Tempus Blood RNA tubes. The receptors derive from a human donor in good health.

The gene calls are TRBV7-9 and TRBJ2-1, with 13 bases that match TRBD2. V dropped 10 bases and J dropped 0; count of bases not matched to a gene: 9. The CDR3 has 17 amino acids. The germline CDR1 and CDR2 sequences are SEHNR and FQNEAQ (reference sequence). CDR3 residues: CATPGLAGPSSYNEQFF. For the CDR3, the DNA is TGTGCCACTCCGGGACTAGCGGGACCCAGCTCCTACAATGAGCAGTTCTTC. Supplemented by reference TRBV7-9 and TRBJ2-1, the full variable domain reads DTGVSQNPRHKITKRGQNVTFRCDPISEHNRLYWYRQTLGQGPEFLTYFQNEAQLEKSRLLSDRFSAERPKGSFSTLEIQRTEQGDSAMYLCATPGLAGPSSYNEQFFGPGTRLTVL.

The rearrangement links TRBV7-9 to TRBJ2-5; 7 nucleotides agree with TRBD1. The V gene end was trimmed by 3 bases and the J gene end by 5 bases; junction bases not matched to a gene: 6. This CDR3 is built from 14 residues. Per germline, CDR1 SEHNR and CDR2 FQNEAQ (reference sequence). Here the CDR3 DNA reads TGTGCCAGCAGCTTTCTACAGGGACAGGAGACCCAGTACTTC. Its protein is CASSFLQGQETQYF.

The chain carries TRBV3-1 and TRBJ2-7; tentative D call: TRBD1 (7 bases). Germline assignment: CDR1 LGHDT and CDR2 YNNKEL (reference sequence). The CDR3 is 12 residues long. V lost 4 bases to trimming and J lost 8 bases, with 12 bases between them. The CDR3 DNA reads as TGTGCCAGCAGCCCGGAGGGGGCAAAGCAGTACTTC. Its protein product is CASSPEGAKQYF.

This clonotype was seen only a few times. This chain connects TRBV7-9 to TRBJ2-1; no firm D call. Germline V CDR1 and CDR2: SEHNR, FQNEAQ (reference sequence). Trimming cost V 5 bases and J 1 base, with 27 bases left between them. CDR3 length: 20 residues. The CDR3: CASSSPHTTPPPRSYNEQFF. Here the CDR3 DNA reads TGTGCCAGCAGCAGCCCCCACACGACCCCCCCCCCAAGGTCCTACAATGAGCAGTTCTTC.

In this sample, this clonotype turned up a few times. CDR3 loop: CATQGVSNQPQHF. In DNA form, the CDR3 reads TGTGCCACCCAGGGGGTTAGCAATCAGCCCCAGCATTTT. The V gene is TRBV2, the J gene TRBJ1-5, with 7 bases matching TRBD1. The CDR3 runs 13 residues. Germline trimming cut 10 bases from V and 0 bases from J; bases unmatched to any gene: 3. Germline lookup yields CDR1 SNHLY and CDR2 FYNNEI.

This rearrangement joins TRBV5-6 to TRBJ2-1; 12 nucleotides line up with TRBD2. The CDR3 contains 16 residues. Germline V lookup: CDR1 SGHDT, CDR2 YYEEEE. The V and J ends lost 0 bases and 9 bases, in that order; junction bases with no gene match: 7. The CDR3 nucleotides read TGTGCCAGCAGCTTGGCTAGCGGGAGGGCCCATCCTGAGCAGTTCTTC. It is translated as CASSLASGRAHPEQFF.

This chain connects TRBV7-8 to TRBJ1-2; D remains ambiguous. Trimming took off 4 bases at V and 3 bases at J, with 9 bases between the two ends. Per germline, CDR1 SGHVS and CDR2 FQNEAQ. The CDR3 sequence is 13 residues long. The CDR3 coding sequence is TGTGCCAGCAGCTCCCGCGTGGACTATGGCTACACCTTC. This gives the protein CASSSRVDYGYTF.

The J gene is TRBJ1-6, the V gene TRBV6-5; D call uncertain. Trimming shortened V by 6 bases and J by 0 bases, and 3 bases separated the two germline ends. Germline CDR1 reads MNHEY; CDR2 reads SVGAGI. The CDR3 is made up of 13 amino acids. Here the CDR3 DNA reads TGTGCCAGCAGAAGCTCCTATAATTCACCCCTCCACTTT. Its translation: CASRSSYNSPLHF.

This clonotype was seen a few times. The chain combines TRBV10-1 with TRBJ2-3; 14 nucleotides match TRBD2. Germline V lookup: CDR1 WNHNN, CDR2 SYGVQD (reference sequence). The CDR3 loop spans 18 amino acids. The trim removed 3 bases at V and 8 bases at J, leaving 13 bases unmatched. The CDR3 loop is CASSEQNPGTSGSGTQYF. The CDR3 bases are TGCGCCAGCAGTGAACAAAATCCCGGGACTAGCGGGAGTGGTACGCAGTATTTT.

CDR3: CASRFPGVRNQPQHF. The DNA of the CDR3 is TGTGCCAGCAGGTTTCCGGGGGTCCGCAATCAGCCCCAGCATTTT. The genes are TRBV28 and TRBJ1-5, with D possibly matching TRBD1 (5 bases). Looked up from germline, CDR1 is MDHEN and CDR2 is SYDVKM. The CDR3 runs 15 residues. Trimming took off 6 bases at V and 2 bases at J, with 14 bases between the two ends.

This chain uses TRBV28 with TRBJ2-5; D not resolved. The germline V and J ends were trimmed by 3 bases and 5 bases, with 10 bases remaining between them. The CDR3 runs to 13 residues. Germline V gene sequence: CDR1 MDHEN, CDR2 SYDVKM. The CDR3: CASSFPSRETQYF. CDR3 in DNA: TGTGCCAGCAGTTTCCCCTCAAGGGAGACCCAGTACTTC.

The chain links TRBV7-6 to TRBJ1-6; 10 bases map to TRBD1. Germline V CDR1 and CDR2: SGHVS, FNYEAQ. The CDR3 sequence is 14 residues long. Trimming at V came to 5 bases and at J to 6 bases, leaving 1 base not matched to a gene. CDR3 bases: TGTGCCAGCAGCAGGGACAGGGGTAATTCACCCCTCCACTTT. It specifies CASSRDRGNSPLHF.

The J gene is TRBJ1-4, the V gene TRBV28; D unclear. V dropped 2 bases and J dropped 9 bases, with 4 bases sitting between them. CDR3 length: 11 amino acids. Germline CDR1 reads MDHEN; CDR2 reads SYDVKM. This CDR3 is CASSLNQKLFF. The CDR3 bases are TGTGCCAGCAGTTTAAATCAAAAACTGTTTTTT.

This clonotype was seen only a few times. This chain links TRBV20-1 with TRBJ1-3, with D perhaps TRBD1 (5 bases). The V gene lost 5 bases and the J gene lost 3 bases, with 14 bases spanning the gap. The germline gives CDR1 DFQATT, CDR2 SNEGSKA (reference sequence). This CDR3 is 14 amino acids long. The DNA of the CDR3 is TGCAGTGCTCGGCTCTTGGGGGGTGGAAACACCATATATTTT. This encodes CSARLLGGGNTIYF.

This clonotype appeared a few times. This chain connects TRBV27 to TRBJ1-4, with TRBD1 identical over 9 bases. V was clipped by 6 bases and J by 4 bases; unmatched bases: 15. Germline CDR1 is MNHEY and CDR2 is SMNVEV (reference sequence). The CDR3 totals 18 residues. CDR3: CASRYNRGLGDGNEKLFF. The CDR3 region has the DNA TGTGCCAGCAGATACAACAGGGGGCTAGGGGATGGTAATGAAAAACTGTTTTTT.

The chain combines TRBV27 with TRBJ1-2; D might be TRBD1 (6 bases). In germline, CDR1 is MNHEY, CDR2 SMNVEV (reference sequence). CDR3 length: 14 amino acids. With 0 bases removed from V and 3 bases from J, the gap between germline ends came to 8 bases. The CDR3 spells CASSLSAGDYGYTF. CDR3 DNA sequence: TGTGCCAGCAGTTTATCCGCAGGGGACTATGGCTACACCTTC.

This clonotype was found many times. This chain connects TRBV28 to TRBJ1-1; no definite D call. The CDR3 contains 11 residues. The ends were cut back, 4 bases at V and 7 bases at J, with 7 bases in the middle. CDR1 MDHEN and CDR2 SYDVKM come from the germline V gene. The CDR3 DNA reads TGTGCCAGCAGTTCCCGAAGTGAAGCTTTCTTT. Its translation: CASSSRSEAFF.

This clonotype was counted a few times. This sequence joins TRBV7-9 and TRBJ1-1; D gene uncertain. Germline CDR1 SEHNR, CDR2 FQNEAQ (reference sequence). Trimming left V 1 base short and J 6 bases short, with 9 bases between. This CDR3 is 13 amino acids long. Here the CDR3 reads CASSLGEASEAFF. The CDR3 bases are TGTGCCAGCAGCTTAGGGGAGGCGTCTGAAGCTTTCTTT.

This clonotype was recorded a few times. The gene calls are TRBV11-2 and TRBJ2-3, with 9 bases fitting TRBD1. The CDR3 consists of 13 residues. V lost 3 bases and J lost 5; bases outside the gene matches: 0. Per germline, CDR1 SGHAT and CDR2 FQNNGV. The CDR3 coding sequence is TGTGCCAGCAGCTTGGGACAGGGAGATACGCAGTATTTT. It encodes CASSLGQGDTQYF.

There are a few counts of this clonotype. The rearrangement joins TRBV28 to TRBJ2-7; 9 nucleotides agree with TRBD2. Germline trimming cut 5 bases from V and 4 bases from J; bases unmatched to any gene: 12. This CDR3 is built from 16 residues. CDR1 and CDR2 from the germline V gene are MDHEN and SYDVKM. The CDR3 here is CASSRKGTSWSYEQYF. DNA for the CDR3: TGTGCCAGCAGTAGAAAGGGGACTAGCTGGTCTTACGAGCAGTACTTC.

CDR3 sequence (DNA): TGTGCCATCAGCGGACAGAACTATGGCTACACCTTC. Protein sequence: CAISGQNYGYTF. The chain couples TRBV10-3 to TRBJ1-2; the D gene is possibly TRBD1 (6 bases). This CDR3 comprises 12 residues. V was clipped by 6 bases and J by 2 bases, with 7 bases between them. Germline V gene data show CDR1 as ENHRY and CDR2 as SYGVKD.

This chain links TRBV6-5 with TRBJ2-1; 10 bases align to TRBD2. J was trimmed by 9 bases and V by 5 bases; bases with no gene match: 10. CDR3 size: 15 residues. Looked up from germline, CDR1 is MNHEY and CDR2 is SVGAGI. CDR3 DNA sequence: TGTGCCAGCAGTCCCCTAGCGGGAGTCAGCGGTGAGCAGTTCTTC. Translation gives CASSPLAGVSGEQFF.

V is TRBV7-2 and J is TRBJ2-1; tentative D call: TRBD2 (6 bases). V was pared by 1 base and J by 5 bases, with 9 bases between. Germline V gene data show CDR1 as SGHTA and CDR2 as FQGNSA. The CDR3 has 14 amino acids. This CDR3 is CASSLDGTDNEQFF. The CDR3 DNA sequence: TGTGCCAGCAGCTTAGACGGGACTGACAATGAGCAGTTCTTC.

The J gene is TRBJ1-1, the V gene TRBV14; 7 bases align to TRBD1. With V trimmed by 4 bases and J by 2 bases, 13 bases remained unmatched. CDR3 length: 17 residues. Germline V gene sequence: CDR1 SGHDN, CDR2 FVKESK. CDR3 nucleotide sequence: TGTGCCAGCAGCCCACAGATAGGTGGGACAGTTAACACTGAAGCTTTCTTT. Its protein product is CASSPQIGGTVNTEAFF.

CDR3 region: CASSPGLDTQYF. The CDR3 coding sequence is TGTGCCAGCAGCCCTGGTTTAGATACGCAGTATTTT. V gene TRBV28 combines with J gene TRBJ2-3; D remains ambiguous. The V end lost 6 bases, the J end lost 5 bases, and 9 bases lay between the germline ends. CDR1 MDHEN and CDR2 SYDVKM come from the germline V gene. CDR3 size: 12 residues.

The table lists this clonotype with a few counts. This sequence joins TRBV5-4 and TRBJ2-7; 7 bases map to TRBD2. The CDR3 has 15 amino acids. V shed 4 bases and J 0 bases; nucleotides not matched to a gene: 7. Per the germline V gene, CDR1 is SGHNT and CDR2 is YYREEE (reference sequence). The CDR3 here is CASSRAGTTSYEQYF. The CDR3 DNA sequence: TGTGCCAGCAGCCGTGCCGGGACTACCTCCTACGAGCAGTACTTC.

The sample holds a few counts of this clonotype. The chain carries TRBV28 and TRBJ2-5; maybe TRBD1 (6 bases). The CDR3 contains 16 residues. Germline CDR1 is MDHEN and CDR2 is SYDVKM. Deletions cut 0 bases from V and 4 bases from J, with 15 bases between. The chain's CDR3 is CASSLWAQGGIETQYF. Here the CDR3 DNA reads TGTGCCAGCAGTTTATGGGCACAGGGCGGAATAGAGACCCAGTACTTC.

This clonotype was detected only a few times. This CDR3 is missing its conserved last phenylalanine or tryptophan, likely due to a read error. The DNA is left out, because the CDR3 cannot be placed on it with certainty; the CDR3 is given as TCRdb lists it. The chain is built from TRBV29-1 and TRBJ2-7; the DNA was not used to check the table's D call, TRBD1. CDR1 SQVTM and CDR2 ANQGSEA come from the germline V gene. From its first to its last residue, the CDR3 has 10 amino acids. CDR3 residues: CSVKGPLLFI.

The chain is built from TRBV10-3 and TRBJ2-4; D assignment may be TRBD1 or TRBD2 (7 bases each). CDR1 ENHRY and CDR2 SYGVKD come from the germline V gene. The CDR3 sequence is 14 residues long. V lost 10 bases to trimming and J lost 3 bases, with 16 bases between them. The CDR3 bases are TGTGCCACCAGGGGGGGAGAGTTCAAAAACATTCAGTACTTC. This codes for CATRGGEFKNIQYF.